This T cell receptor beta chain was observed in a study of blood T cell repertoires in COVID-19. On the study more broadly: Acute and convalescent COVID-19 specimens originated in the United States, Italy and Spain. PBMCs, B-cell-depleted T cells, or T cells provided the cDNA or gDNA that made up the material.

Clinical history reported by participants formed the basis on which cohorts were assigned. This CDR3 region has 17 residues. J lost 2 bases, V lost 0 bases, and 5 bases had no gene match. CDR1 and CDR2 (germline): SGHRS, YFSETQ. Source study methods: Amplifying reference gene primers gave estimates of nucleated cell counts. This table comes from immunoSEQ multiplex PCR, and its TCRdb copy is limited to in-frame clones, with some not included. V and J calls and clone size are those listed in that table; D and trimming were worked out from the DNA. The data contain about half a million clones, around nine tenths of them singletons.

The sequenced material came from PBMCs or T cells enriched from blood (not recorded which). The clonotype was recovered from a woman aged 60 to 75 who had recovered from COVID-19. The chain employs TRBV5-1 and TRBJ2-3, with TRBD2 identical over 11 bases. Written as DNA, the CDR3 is TGCGCCAGCAGCTTGGGGCTAGCGGGGGGACCCACAGATACGCAGTATTTT. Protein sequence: CASSLGLAGGPTDTQYF.